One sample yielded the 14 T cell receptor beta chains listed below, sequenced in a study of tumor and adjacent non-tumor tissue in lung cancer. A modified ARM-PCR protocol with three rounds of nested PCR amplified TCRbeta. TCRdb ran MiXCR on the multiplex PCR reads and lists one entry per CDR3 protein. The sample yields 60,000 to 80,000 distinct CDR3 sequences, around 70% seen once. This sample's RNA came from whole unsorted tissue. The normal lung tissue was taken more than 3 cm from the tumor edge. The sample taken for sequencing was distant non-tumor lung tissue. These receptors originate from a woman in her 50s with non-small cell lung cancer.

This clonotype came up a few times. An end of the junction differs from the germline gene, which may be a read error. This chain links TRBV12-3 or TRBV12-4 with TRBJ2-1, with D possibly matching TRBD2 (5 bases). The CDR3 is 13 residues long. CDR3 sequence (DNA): TGTGCCAACAGTCCGACCACGGAGGATGAGCAGTTCTTC. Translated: CANSPTTEDEQFF.

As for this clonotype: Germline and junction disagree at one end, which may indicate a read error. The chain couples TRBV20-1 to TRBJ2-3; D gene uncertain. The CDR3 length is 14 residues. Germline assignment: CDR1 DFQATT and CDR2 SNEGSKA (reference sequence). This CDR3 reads CSPRDYLGTDTQYF. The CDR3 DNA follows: TGCAGTCCTAGAGATTACCTGGGCACAGATACGCAGTATTTT.

The CDR3 DNA follows: TGTGCCAGCAGCTTGGGGGACCAGAAGTCAGGTACGCAGTATTTT. Encoded protein: CASSLGDQKSGTQYF. This chain links TRBV11-2 with TRBJ2-3; D possibly uses TRBD1 or TRBD2 (5 bases each). This CDR3 comprises 15 residues. Germline V gives CDR1 SGHAT, CDR2 FQNNGV. Trimming took 3 bases from V and 8 from J, leaving 18 bases between them. Drawing the rest from reference TRBV11-2 and TRBJ2-3, the complete variable domain is EAGVAQSPRYKIIEKRQSVAFWCNPISGHATLYWYQQILGQGPKLLIQFQNNGVVDDSQLPKDRFSAERLKGVDSTLKIQPAKLEDSAVYLCASSLGDQKSGTQYFGPGTRLTVL.

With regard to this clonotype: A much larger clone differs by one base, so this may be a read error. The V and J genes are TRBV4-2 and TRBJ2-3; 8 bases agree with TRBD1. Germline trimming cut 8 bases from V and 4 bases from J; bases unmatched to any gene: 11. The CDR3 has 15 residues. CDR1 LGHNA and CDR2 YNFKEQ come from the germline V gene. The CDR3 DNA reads TGTGCCAGCGAGGAAGGGACAGGAGGGGCAGATACGCAGTATTTT. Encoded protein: CASEEGTGGADTQYF.

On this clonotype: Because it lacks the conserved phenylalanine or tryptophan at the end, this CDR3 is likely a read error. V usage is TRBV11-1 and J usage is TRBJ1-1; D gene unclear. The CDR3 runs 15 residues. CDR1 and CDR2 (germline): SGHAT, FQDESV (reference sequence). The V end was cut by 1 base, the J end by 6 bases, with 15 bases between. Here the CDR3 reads CASSLGTGEGPEAFL. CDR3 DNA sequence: TGTGCCAGCAGCTTAGGTACCGGGGAGGGCCCTGAAGCTTTCCTT.

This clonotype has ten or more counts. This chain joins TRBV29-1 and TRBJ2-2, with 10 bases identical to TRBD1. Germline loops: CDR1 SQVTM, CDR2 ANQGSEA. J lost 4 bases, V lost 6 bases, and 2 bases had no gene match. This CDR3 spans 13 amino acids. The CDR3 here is CSVRTGGTGELFF. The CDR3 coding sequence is TGCAGCGTCAGGACAGGGGGCACCGGGGAGCTGTTTTTT.

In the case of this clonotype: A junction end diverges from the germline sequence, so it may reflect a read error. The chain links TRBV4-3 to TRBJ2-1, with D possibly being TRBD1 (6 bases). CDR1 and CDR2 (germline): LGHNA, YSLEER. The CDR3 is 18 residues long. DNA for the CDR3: TGTGCCAGCAGCCAGGATCGGGGACGGGACACCTCCTACAATGAGCAGTTCTTC. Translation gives CASSQDRGRDTSYNEQFF.

In DNA, the CDR3 is TGTGCCAGCAGGCGGGGCGTTTTTTTGGGGAGCTCCTACGAGCAGTACGTC. The encoded protein is CASRRGVFLGSSYEQYV. The V gene is TRBV5-6, the J gene TRBJ2-7; tentative D call: TRBD2 (6 bases). The germline gives CDR1 SGHDT, CDR2 YYEEEE. The CDR3 length is 17 residues. Between the trimmed V and J ends, which lost 5 bases and 0 bases, there was a span of 21 bases.

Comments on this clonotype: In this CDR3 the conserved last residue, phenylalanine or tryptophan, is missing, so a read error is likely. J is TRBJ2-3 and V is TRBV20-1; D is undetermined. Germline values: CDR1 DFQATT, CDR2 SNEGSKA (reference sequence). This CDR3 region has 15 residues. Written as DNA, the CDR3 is TGCAGTGCTGGGTTGCCGGACGGAAGCACAGATATGCAGTATTTA. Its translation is CSAGLPDGSTDMQYL.

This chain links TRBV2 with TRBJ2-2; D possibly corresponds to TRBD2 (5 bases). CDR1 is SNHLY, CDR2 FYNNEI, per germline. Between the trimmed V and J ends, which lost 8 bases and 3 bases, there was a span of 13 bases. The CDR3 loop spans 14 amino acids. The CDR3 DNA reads TGTGCCAGCTATAGGGAGAGAGACACCGGGGAGCTGTTTTTT. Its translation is CASYRERDTGELFF.

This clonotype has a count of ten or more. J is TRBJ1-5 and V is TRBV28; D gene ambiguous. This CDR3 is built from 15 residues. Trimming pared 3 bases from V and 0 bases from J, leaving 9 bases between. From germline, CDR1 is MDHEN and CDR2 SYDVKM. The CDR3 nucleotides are TGTGCCAGCAGTTTTGCCGGGGATAGCAATCAGCCCCAGCATTTT. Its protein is CASSFAGDSNQPQHF.

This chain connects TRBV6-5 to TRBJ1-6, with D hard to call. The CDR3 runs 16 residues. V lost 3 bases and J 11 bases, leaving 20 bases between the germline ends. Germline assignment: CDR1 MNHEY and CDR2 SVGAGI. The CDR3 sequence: CASSYRTGRGSPPLHF. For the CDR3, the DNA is TGTGCCAGCAGTTATCGAACCGGGAGAGGGAGTCCACCCCTCCACTTT.

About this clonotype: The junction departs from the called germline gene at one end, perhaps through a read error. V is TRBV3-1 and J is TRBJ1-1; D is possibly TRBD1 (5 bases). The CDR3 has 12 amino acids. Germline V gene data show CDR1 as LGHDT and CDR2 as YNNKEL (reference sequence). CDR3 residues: CASSRQNAEAFF. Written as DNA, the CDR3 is TGTGCCAGCAGCCGACAGAACGCTGAAGCTTTCTTT.

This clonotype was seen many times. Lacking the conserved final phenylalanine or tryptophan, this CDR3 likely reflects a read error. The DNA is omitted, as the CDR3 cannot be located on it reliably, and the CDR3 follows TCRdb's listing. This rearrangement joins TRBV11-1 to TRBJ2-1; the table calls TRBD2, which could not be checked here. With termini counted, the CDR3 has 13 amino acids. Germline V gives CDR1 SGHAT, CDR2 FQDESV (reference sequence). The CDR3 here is CPSSLPPLDEQCL.